Below are 30 T cell receptor beta chains sequenced from a single sample in a study of graft-versus-host responses after intestinal transplantation. No antigen is known for these receptors. The data were produced by immunoSEQ multiplex PCR, yet TCRdb's version contains in-frame clones alone and is incomplete. The sample yields about 90,000 clones, about 93% seen once. The sequenced sample was unstimulated CD8+ T cells sorted from spleen or lymph node cells, obtained before intestinal transplant. These receptors originate from a human donor who received an intestinal transplant.

This clone was counted once. V usage is TRBV5-6 and J usage is TRBJ1-2; no clear D gene. Trimming took off 2 bases at V and 8 bases at J, with 19 bases between the two ends. The CDR3 has 15 amino acids. Per germline, CDR1 SGHDT and CDR2 YYEEEE. This chain's CDR3 is CASSLSPAGVRGYTF. CDR3 nucleotide sequence: TGTGCCAGCAGCTTATCCCCCGCGGGAGTAAGGGGCTACACCTTC. The entire variable domain, with the rest obtained from reference TRBV5-6 and TRBJ1-2, is as follows: DAGVTQSPTHLIKTRGQQVTLRCSPKSGHDTVSWYQQALGQGPQFIFQYYEEEERQRGNFPDRFSGHQFPNYSSELNVNALLLGDSALYLCASSLSPAGVRGYTFGSGTRLTVV.

This rearrangement joins TRBV5-4 to TRBJ2-7, with D tentatively TRBD2 (6 bases). Germline values: CDR1 SGHNT, CDR2 YYREEE (reference sequence). This CDR3 comprises 15 residues. V was clipped by 4 bases and J by 4 bases, with 18 bases between them. CDR3 DNA: TGTGCCAGCAGCCCCGGGACTCAAAACAAATACGAGCAGTACTTC. It yields the protein CASSPGTQNKYEQYF.

This chain links TRBV4-2 with TRBJ2-7; weak D call: TRBD1 (5 bases). Looked up from germline, CDR1 is LGHNA and CDR2 is YNFKEQ. With 1 base removed from V and 5 bases from J, the gap between germline ends came to 18 bases. CDR3 length: 16 amino acids. CDR3 bases: TGTGCCAGCAGCCAAGGGTTCCGGGCCTCAGGGCACGAGCAGTACTTC. Its protein product is CASSQGFRASGHEQYF.

This sequence joins TRBV9 and TRBJ2-7; D is possibly TRBD1 (6 bases). Germline V gene data show CDR1 as SGDLS and CDR2 as YYNGEE. V was shortened by 3 bases and J by 3 bases, with 13 bases between the two germline ends. There are 14 residues in the CDR3. The CDR3 is CASSGGAGDYEQYF. CDR3 nucleotide sequence: TGTGCCAGCAGCGGAGGGGCAGGGGACTACGAGCAGTACTTC.

The chain couples TRBV5-6 to TRBJ2-1; TRBD2 aligns across 8 bases. The germline V gene has CDR1 SGHDT and CDR2 YYEEEE. The CDR3 sequence is 14 residues long. V trimming: 6 bases; J trimming: 1 base; junction bases outside the gene matches: 3. CDR3 sequence (DNA): TGTGCCAGCATCACGGGAGGGTCCTACAATGAGCAGTTCTTC. Its protein is CASITGGSYNEQFF.

Only one count was recorded for this clone. The J gene is TRBJ2-7, the V gene TRBV5-1; TRBD1 agrees at 9 bases. There are 14 residues in the CDR3. With 4 bases clipped from V and 1 base from J, the junction kept 3 bases outside the gene matches. Germline V gene sequence: CDR1 SGHRS, CDR2 YFSETQ. CDR3 amino acids: CASSPGQGSYEQYF. CDR3 in DNA: TGCGCCAGCAGCCCGGGACAGGGTTCCTACGAGCAGTACTTC.

This chain joins TRBV27 and TRBJ1-4; the D gene is possibly TRBD1 (6 bases). The length of the CDR3 is 15 residues. The germline V gene has CDR1 MNHEY and CDR2 SMNVEV (reference sequence). V shed 6 bases and J shed 7 bases, with 18 bases lying between them. The CDR3 region is CASSSGVGEGEKLFF. The CDR3 nucleotides are TGTGCCAGCAGCTCAGGGGTAGGAGAGGGTGAAAAACTGTTTTTT.

The J gene is TRBJ2-1, the V gene TRBV9; the D gene is possibly TRBD1 (6 bases). Germline values: CDR1 SGDLS, CDR2 YYNGEE. The CDR3 covers 13 residues. V lost 1 base to trimming and J lost 8 bases, with 10 bases between them. This CDR3 is CASSVSGGDEQFF. The CDR3 bases are TGTGCCAGCAGCGTAAGTGGGGGCGATGAGCAGTTCTTC.

V and J are TRBV11-2 and TRBJ2-5; D gene ambiguous. Per the germline V gene, CDR1 is SGHAT and CDR2 is FQNNGV. This CDR3 contains 11 residues. V dropped 5 bases and J dropped 5 bases, with 6 bases sitting between them. CDR3 nucleotides: TGTGCCAGCAGCCCCAGGGAGACCCAGTACTTC. Encoded protein: CASSPRETQYF.

CDR3 region: CASSQLSAPGGVTEAFF. CDR3 sequence (DNA): TGCGCCAGCAGCCAACTTTCTGCCCCAGGGGGTGTAACTGAAGCTTTCTTT. The V and J genes are TRBV4-3 and TRBJ1-1, with 7 bases lining up with TRBD1. The V gene's germline CDR1 is LGHNA and CDR2 YSLEER. After removal of 2 bases from V and 5 bases from J, the junction contained 14 bases not matched to a gene. The CDR3 consists of 17 residues.

The rearrangement uses TRBV30 and TRBJ2-7; D is uncertain. V lost 0 bases to trimming and J lost 3 bases, with 6 bases between them. Germline V lookup: CDR1 GTSNPN, CDR2 SVGIG (reference sequence). The CDR3 consists of 12 residues. The CDR3 DNA sequence: TGTGCCTGGAGTGTAAACAGCTACGAGCAGTACTTC. Amino acid sequence: CAWSVNSYEQYF.

The rearrangement uses TRBV4-2 and TRBJ2-5; no clear D. The CDR3 loop spans 15 amino acids. The V end lost 1 base, the J end lost 0 bases, and 9 bases lay between the germline ends. Germline loops: CDR1 LGHNA, CDR2 YNFKEQ. The CDR3 DNA is TGTGCCAGCAGCCAAGGTAGTGAGTACCAAGAGACCCAGTACTTC. It translates to CASSQGSEYQETQYF.

This sequence joins TRBV30 and TRBJ2-1, with unresolved D. Trimming removed 0 bases from V and 6 bases from J, with 3 bases in between. CDR3 length equals 11 residues. Germline V gene data show CDR1 as GTSNPN and CDR2 as SVGIG (reference sequence). The CDR3 protein is CAWSVVNEQFF. The CDR3 coding sequence is TGTGCCTGGAGTGTCGTCAATGAGCAGTTCTTC.

The chain has TRBV2 and TRBJ2-7, with a tentative D call TRBD2 (6 bases). The CDR3 consists of 15 residues. V was pared by 7 bases and J by 3 bases, with 19 bases between. Germline lookup yields CDR1 SNHLY and CDR2 FYNNEI. CDR3 DNA: TGTGCCAGCAATCCTCCGGGGGTAGGCTACTACGAGCAGTACTTC. Protein product: CASNPPGVGYYEQYF.

The chain carries TRBV5-1 and TRBJ2-4; maybe TRBD1 (6 bases). V lost 6 bases to trimming and J lost 3 bases, with 13 bases between them. In germline, CDR1 is SGHRS, CDR2 YFSETQ. This CDR3 is built from 14 residues. The CDR3 loop is CASTGESGKNIQYF. CDR3 coding DNA: TGCGCCAGCACAGGGGAGTCGGGCAAAAACATTCAGTACTTC.

J is TRBJ1-1 and V is TRBV11-2; D gene uncertain. Germline loops: CDR1 SGHAT, CDR2 FQNNGV. The CDR3 has 14 amino acids. Trimming left V 1 base short and J 1 base short, with 7 bases between. The CDR3 spells CASSLVYGNTEAFF. The CDR3 region has the DNA TGTGCCAGCAGCTTAGTTTACGGGAACACTGAAGCTTTCTTT.

CDR3 in DNA: TGTGCCAGCAGCCCCGAAGCGGGACACAATGAGCAGTTCTTC. This encodes CASSPEAGHNEQFF. The chain carries TRBV7-8 and TRBJ2-1; 7 bases are shared with TRBD2. V shed 5 bases and J 5 bases; nucleotides not matched to a gene: 6. Germline values: CDR1 SGHVS, CDR2 FQNEAQ. This CDR3 region has 14 residues.

This chain links TRBV5-1 with TRBJ2-5, with D perhaps matching TRBD2 (6 bases). This CDR3 is 14 amino acids long. CDR1 is SGHRS and CDR2 is YFSETQ in the germline V gene. Deletions cut 1 base from V and 5 bases from J, with 12 bases between. The CDR3 bases are TGCGCCAGCAGCTTGTGGAGGGTCCGTGAGACCCAGTACTTC. Its translation: CASSLWRVRETQYF.

The J gene is TRBJ1-1, the V gene TRBV9, with TRBD1 matching 12 bases. J gave up 7 bases and V 3 bases, and 4 bases lay outside the gene matches. The CDR3 loop spans 14 amino acids. Germline loops: CDR1 SGDLS, CDR2 YYNGEE. The chain's CDR3 is CASSDGTGGLEAFF. Here the CDR3 DNA reads TGTGCCAGCAGCGACGGGACAGGGGGCCTTGAAGCTTTCTTT.

This clone was recorded once. The genes are TRBV27 and TRBJ2-2; D gene unclear. The CDR3 has 15 amino acids. V lost 2 bases and J 2 bases, leaving 9 bases between the germline ends. Germline CDR1 MNHEY, CDR2 SMNVEV (reference sequence). The CDR3 DNA is TGTGCCAGCAGTTTAAGCCCGTTTAACACCGGGGAGCTGTTTTTT. Its protein product is CASSLSPFNTGELFF.

This chain connects TRBV28 to TRBJ2-4; 7 bases map to TRBD1. Germline V gives CDR1 MDHEN, CDR2 SYDVKM. This CDR3 has 15 amino acids. The V and J ends lost 6 bases and 6 bases, in that order; junction bases with no gene match: 11. For the CDR3, the DNA is TGTGCCAGCAGAAAGTCTCAGGGGGTGAGAAACATTCAGTACTTC. This translates into CASRKSQGVRNIQYF.

The V call is TRBV15, the J call TRBJ1-3; D is undetermined. Looked up from germline, CDR1 is LNHNV and CDR2 is YYDKDF (reference sequence). V lost 0 bases to trimming and J lost 0 bases, with 9 bases between them. CDR3 length: 16 residues. CDR3 DNA: TGTGCCACCAGCAGAGAAAAATACAGCTCTGGAAACACCATATATTTT. It encodes CATSREKYSSGNTIYF.

The rearrangement uses TRBV4-3 and TRBJ1-1; TRBD1 matches at 8 bases. The trim removed 4 bases at V and 7 bases at J, leaving 11 bases unmatched. The CDR3 length is 15 residues. Germline V lookup: CDR1 LGHNA, CDR2 YSLEER. The CDR3 region has the DNA TGCGCCAGCAGCCCCTCTAAACCGGGGACAGGTGAAGCTTTCTTT. The encoded protein is CASSPSKPGTGEAFF.

The V and J genes are TRBV19 and TRBJ2-7, with 7 bases identical to TRBD2. The CDR3 consists of 14 residues. V shed 3 bases and J 4 bases; nucleotides not matched to a gene: 6. Germline V gives CDR1 LNHDA, CDR2 SQIVND (reference sequence). The CDR3, as DNA: TGTGCCAGTAGTATTAGCGGGTCGTCATACGAGCAGTACTTC. This codes for CASSISGSSYEQYF. Combining the CDR3 with reference TRBV19 and TRBJ2-7 gives the whole variable domain DGGITQSPKYLFRKEGQNVTLSCEQNLNHDAMYWYRQDPGQGLRLIYYSQIVNDFQKGDIAEGYSVSREKKESFPLTVTSAQKNPTAFYLCASSISGSSYEQYFGPGTRLTVT.

The chain joins TRBV30 to TRBJ2-7, with TRBD1 matching over 7 bases. The V and J ends lost 3 bases and 7 bases, in that order; junction bases with no gene match: 6. The CDR3 covers 12 residues. Germline V CDR1 and CDR2: GTSNPN, SVGIG (reference sequence). The CDR3 is CAWSLQGQEQYF. CDR3 in DNA: TGTGCCTGGAGCTTACAGGGGCAGGAGCAGTACTTC. The full variable domain, completed using reference TRBV30 and TRBJ2-7, is SQTIHQWPATLVQPVGSPLSLECTVEGTSNPNLYWYRQAAGRGLQLLFYSVGIGQISSEVPQNLSASRPQDRQFILSSKKLLLSDSGFYLCAWSLQGQEQYFGPGTRLTVT.

The chain is built from TRBV11-3 and TRBJ1-6; 9 bases are shared with TRBD1. CDR1 SGHNT and CDR2 YENEEA come from the germline V gene. This CDR3 region has 14 residues. The V and J ends lost 5 bases and 6 bases, in that order; junction bases with no gene match: 2. The chain's CDR3 is CASSPGQGNSPLHF. CDR3 nucleotide sequence: TGTGCCAGCAGCCCGGGACAGGGTAATTCACCCCTCCACTTT.

The chain carries TRBV6-1 and TRBJ1-1; TRBD1 is a possible D gene (6 bases). CDR1 is MNHNS, CDR2 SASEGT, per germline. V lost 4 bases, J lost 0 bases, and 21 bases lay in between. The CDR3 covers 18 residues. The CDR3 sequence: CASSGRGQKLDMNTEAFF. The CDR3 DNA follows: TGTGCCAGCAGTGGTCGAGGACAGAAACTTGACATGAACACTGAAGCTTTCTTT.

The gene calls are TRBV4-2 and TRBJ2-1; tentative D call: TRBD2 (7 bases). The CDR3 is made up of 18 amino acids. Trimming took 0 bases from V and 3 from J, leaving 18 bases between them. CDR1 and CDR2 from the germline V gene are LGHNA and YNFKEQ. CDR3 protein: CASSQDSGASGLYNEQFF. The DNA of the CDR3 is TGTGCCAGCAGCCAAGACTCGGGGGCTAGCGGACTCTACAATGAGCAGTTCTTC.

The chain recombines TRBV19 with TRBJ2-6; D not certain. Germline V gene sequence: CDR1 LNHDA, CDR2 SQIVND (reference sequence). V lost 3 bases, J lost 0 bases, and 12 bases lay in between. This CDR3 region has 17 residues. The CDR3 DNA follows: TGTGCCAGTAGTATTGAGGCCGGCAGCTCTGGGGCCAACGTCCTGACTTTC. Translation gives CASSIEAGSSGANVLTF.

The chain is built from TRBV11-2 and TRBJ2-7, with D maybe TRBD1 (5 bases). The germline V gene has CDR1 SGHAT and CDR2 FQNNGV. This CDR3 is built from 13 residues. Trimming shortened V by 3 bases and J by 3 bases, and 9 bases separated the two germline ends. DNA of the CDR3: TGTGCCAGCAGCTTTACAGGAGACTACGAGCAGTACTTC. Its translation is CASSFTGDYEQYF.